Included here is one TCR beta chain sequence, with context. Its antigen is unidentified. Trimming left V 5 bases short and J 2 bases short, with 14 bases between. Per the germline V gene, CDR1 is SEHNR and CDR2 is FQNEAQ (reference sequence). CDR3 size: 15 residues. TCRdb keeps only in-frame clones here, not all; method: immunoSEQ multiplex PCR. Here the sample spans more than 150,000 clones, 85% to 95% being singletons. This sample was taken from a study of T cell responses to AZD1222 COVID-19 vaccine. Study observations and caveats: In all cases, repertoires were sampled only after the peak T cell response. Donors were chiefly white British, with a greater number of females, and clonal diversity was perhaps underestimated.

The chain recombines TRBV7-9 with TRBJ2-3, with a possible D match to TRBD1 (6 bases). Here the sequenced sample was peripheral blood, taken 28 days after the second AZD1222 dose. This TCR came from an adult who received the AZD1222 COVID-19 vaccine. The CDR3 loop reads CASSKWTDDTDTQYF. The CDR3 nucleotides read TGTGCCAGCAGCAAGTGGACAGACGACACAGATACGCAGTATTTT.